The present T cell receptor beta chain was sequenced within a study of CD8 T cells in ankylosing spondylitis. Findings of the study overall: Among TCR beta sequences, a motif of about 8 highly homologous variants appeared characteristic of ankylosing spondylitis blood. Disease-linked clones reportedly concentrated significantly in matched ankylosing spondylitis synovial fluid.

This clonotype was recorded at least ten times. Antigen: not known. As the method for making TCR beta libraries, quantitative 5'-RACE with molecular barcodes was used. One entry per CDR3 protein results from TCRdb running MiXCR on the 5' RACE reads. Of about 240,000 distinct CDR3 sequences in the sample, approximately 8.4% were seen once. The clonotype was recovered from a female donor with ankylosing spondylitis or in good health (not recorded which). Sequencing was done on a sample of blood, either unsorted or a sorted T cell fraction (not recorded which).

This chain's CDR3 is CASSPDDLTYEQYF. CDR3 DNA: TGTGCCAGCAGCCCAGATGATCTCACCTACGAGCAGTACTTC. The rearrangement links TRBV7-6 to TRBJ2-7; D unresolved. Per germline, CDR1 SGHVS and CDR2 FNYEAQ. Deletions cut 5 bases from V and 2 bases from J, with 13 bases between. The CDR3 sequence is 14 residues long.